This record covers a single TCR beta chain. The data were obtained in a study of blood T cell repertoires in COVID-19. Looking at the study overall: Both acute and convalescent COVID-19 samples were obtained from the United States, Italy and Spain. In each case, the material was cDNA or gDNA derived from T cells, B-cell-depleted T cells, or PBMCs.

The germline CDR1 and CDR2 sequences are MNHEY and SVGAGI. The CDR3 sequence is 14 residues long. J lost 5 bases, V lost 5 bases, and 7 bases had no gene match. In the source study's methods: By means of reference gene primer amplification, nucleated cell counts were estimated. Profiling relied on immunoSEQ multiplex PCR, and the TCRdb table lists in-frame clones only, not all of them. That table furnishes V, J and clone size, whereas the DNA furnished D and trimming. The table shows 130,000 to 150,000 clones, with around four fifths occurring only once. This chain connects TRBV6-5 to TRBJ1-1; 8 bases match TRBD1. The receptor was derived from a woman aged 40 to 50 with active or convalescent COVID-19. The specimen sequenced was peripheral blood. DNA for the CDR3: TGTGCCAGCAGTCCACGGACAGGGATTACTGAAGCTTTCTTT. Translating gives CASSPRTGITEAFF.